The 32 T cell receptor beta chains below all came from one sample that was sequenced in a study of shared clonotypes between healthy human individuals. The repertoire was sequenced with immunoSEQ multiplex PCR; TCRdb's copy has only in-frame clones and lacks some. Altogether 2 million to 3 million clones are present, roughly 93% being singletons, with the ten largest covering around 0.4%. The source material was naive CD4+ T cells from PBMCs. Subset defined: CD45RA+ positively selected. All receptors come from a man younger than 35 in good health. Some clones in this sample may be carry-over from other donors' samples.

The rearrangement uses TRBV6-6 and TRBJ2-6, with D possibly matching TRBD2 (6 bases). V was cut by 6 bases and J by 0 bases, with 12 bases left in between. Germline-derived CDR1 and CDR2 are MNHNY and SVGAGI (reference sequence). The CDR3 is 16 residues long. In DNA, the CDR3 is TGTGCCAGCAGCCTACCCGGGGGCTCTGGGGCCAACGTCCTGACTTTC. Translating it yields CASSLPGGSGANVLTF.

In DNA form, the CDR3 reads TGTGCCAGCAGCGTAGCCGCGGGAGATGGCACAGATACGCAGTATTTT. Residues: CASSVAAGDGTDTQYF. The chain has TRBV9 and TRBJ2-3, with 7 bases lining up with TRBD2. The CDR3 is 16 residues long. Looked up from germline, CDR1 is SGDLS and CDR2 is YYNGEE. J lost 1 base, V lost 0 bases, and 5 bases had no gene match.

The chain combines TRBV6-5 with TRBJ2-2; no firm D call. V was clipped by 7 bases and J by 1 base, with 7 bases between them. Germline loops: CDR1 MNHEY, CDR2 SVGAGI. CDR3 length equals 13 residues. The chain's CDR3 is CASTPGNTGELFF. In DNA form, the CDR3 reads TGTGCCAGCACCCCAGGGAACACCGGGGAGCTGTTTTTT.

The chain joins TRBV9 to TRBJ1-1; D gene ambiguous. The germline V and J ends were trimmed by 4 bases and 1 base, with 8 bases remaining between them. The CDR3 has 13 amino acids. Germline CDR1 SGDLS, CDR2 YYNGEE. CDR3 loop: CASSTDTNTEAFF. Here the CDR3 DNA reads TGTGCCAGCAGCACAGATACGAACACTGAAGCTTTCTTT.

The chain links TRBV28 to TRBJ1-2; D ambiguous. The CDR3 is made up of 15 amino acids. With 2 bases removed from V and 2 bases from J, the gap between germline ends came to 12 bases. Germline V gives CDR1 MDHEN, CDR2 SYDVKM. The CDR3 DNA follows: TGTGCCAGCAGTTTAAAATACAAACCGAACTATGGCTACACCTTC. This codes for CASSLKYKPNYGYTF.

This chain's CDR3 is CASSQAHRQAWNTEAFF. CDR3 sequence (DNA): TGCGCCAGCAGCCAAGCCCACCGACAGGCTTGGAACACTGAAGCTTTCTTT. The chain couples TRBV4-3 to TRBJ1-1; D perhaps matches TRBD1 (6 bases). V was pared by 1 base and J by 1 base, with 16 bases between. This CDR3 has 17 residues. The germline V gene has CDR1 LGHNA and CDR2 YSLEER.

This clone was seen only once. This sequence joins TRBV7-2 and TRBJ1-1, with D hard to call. This CDR3 comprises 15 residues. Trimming took 5 bases from V and 1 from J, leaving 14 bases between them. Germline V gene data show CDR1 as SGHTA and CDR2 as FQGNSA. The CDR3 nucleotides are TGTGCCAGCAGCAGAGTAGCGAGATCGAACACTGAAGCTTTCTTT. Protein sequence: CASSRVARSNTEAFF.

This chain connects TRBV5-1 to TRBJ2-3; 10 nucleotides line up with TRBD2. Germline V gene lookup returns CDR1 SGHRS and CDR2 YFSETQ. The CDR3 runs to 19 residues. V dropped 0 bases and J dropped 2; count of bases not matched to a gene: 12. Here the CDR3 DNA reads TGCGCCAGCAGCTTGGGTCAGACACTAGCGGGGACTGTCACAGATACGCAGTATTTT. This encodes CASSLGQTLAGTVTDTQYF. Full variable domain (outside the CDR3, taken from reference TRBV5-1 and TRBJ2-3): KAGVTQTPRYLIKTRGQQVTLSCSPISGHRSVSWYQQTPGQGLQFLFEYFSETQRNKGNFPGRFSGRQFSNSRSEMNVSTLELGDSALYLCASSLGQTLAGTVTDTQYFGPGTRLTVL.

J is TRBJ2-5 and V is TRBV7-3; the D gene is possibly TRBD2 (5 bases). The CDR3 length is 15 residues. In germline, CDR1 is SGHTA, CDR2 FQGTGA. With 1 base removed from V and 0 bases from J, the gap between germline ends came to 9 bases. The CDR3 nucleotides read TGTGCCAGCAGCTTAAAATGGAGGTACCAAGAGACCCAGTACTTC. Its translation is CASSLKWRYQETQYF.

The chain is built from TRBV6-1 and TRBJ2-7; possibly TRBD1 for D (6 bases). Trimming took off 0 bases at V and 4 bases at J, with 13 bases between the two ends. The CDR3 contains 15 residues. The germline V gene encodes CDR1 MNHNS and CDR2 SASEGT. CDR3: CASSEATGRVYEQYF. CDR3 DNA: TGTGCCAGCAGTGAAGCAACAGGGCGGGTTTACGAGCAGTACTTC.

J is TRBJ2-7 and V is TRBV15; 8 bases match TRBD1. V lost 5 bases to trimming and J lost 10 bases; unmatched junction nucleotides: 7. The CDR3 contains 12 residues. Per the germline V gene, CDR1 is LNHNV and CDR2 is YYDKDF (reference sequence). The CDR3 DNA reads as TGTGCCACCAGCGGGACAGGAGACTTACAGTACTTC. Its translation: CATSGTGDLQYF.

The J gene is TRBJ2-3, the V gene TRBV6-6; TRBD2 matches 8 bases. Trimming at V came to 4 bases and at J to 9 bases, leaving 3 bases not matched to a gene. Germline loops: CDR1 MNHNY, CDR2 SVGAGI (reference sequence). The CDR3 has 12 amino acids. The CDR3, as DNA: TGTGCCAGCAGTTCCCCGGGAGGGACGCAGTATTTT. Protein: CASSSPGGTQYF.

The genes are TRBV6-6 and TRBJ1-5, with TRBD1 matching 8 bases. V gave up 5 bases and J gave up 7 bases; unmatched junction bases: 10. Germline CDR1 is MNHNY and CDR2 is SVGAGI (reference sequence). The CDR3 has 15 amino acids. This CDR3 reads CASSPTGVGGQPQHF. CDR3 DNA sequence: TGTGCCAGCAGTCCGACAGGGGTTGGAGGACAGCCCCAGCATTTT.

The chain carries TRBV14 and TRBJ2-1; D gene ambiguous. The germline V gene encodes CDR1 SGHDN and CDR2 FVKESK. V dropped 1 base and J dropped 12 bases, with 13 bases sitting between them. The CDR3 contains 13 residues. This chain's CDR3 is CASSQVGLVGQFF. DNA for the CDR3: TGTGCCAGCAGCCAAGTGGGATTGGTGGGGCAGTTCTTC.

The chain has TRBV28 and TRBJ2-7, with TRBD2 matching over 9 bases. The CDR3 covers 17 residues. Per the germline V gene, CDR1 is MDHEN and CDR2 is SYDVKM. Trimming took 5 bases from V and 2 from J; bases not matched to a gene: 13. CDR3 bases: TGTGCCAGCAGTCCACTTGAGGCGGCGGGAGGGCCCTACGAGCAGTACTTC. Encoded protein: CASSPLEAAGGPYEQYF.

Comment on this clone: Other DNA variants within this sample encode the same CDR3. The V call is TRBV5-4, the J call TRBJ1-5; tentative D call: TRBD1 (6 bases). This CDR3 has 14 residues. Germline-derived CDR1 and CDR2 are SGHNT and YYREEE (reference sequence). With 0 bases removed from V and 5 bases from J, the gap between germline ends came to 9 bases. Written as DNA, the CDR3 is TGTGCCAGCAGCTTGGGTCCAGGGGATCAGCCCCAGCATTTT. Protein: CASSLGPGDQPQHF.

This chain joins TRBV5-1 and TRBJ1-4, with D uncertain. In germline, CDR1 is SGHRS, CDR2 YFSETQ. V was trimmed by 0 bases and J by 0 bases, leaving 9 bases between them. CDR3 length: 16 amino acids. The CDR3 spells CASSLAHAATNEKLFF. The CDR3 DNA follows: TGCGCCAGCAGCTTGGCCCACGCTGCAACTAATGAAAAACTGTTTTTT.

V and J are TRBV28 and TRBJ1-3; no clear D. From germline, CDR1 is MDHEN and CDR2 SYDVKM. The CDR3 consists of 13 residues. V lost 11 bases and J lost 0, with 11 bases in between. The chain's CDR3 is CAVPWSSGNTIYF. In DNA, the CDR3 is TGTGCCGTCCCCTGGAGCTCTGGAAACACCATATATTTT. The full variable domain, with the rest looked up from reference TRBV28 and TRBJ1-3, is DVKVTQSSRYLVKRTGEKVFLECVQDMDHENMFWYRQDPGLGLRLIYFSYDVKMKEKGDIPEGYSVSREKKERFSLILESASTNQTSMYLCAVPWSSGNTIYFGEGSWLTVV.

Turning to this clone: Within the sample, other DNA sequences also encode this same CDR3. The chain links TRBV6-6 to TRBJ1-5; D is uncertain. The CDR3 totals 13 residues. The germline V gene has CDR1 MNHNY and CDR2 SVGAGI (reference sequence). The V end lost 5 bases, the J end lost 3 bases, and 8 bases lay between the germline ends. The CDR3 here is CASSLGSNQPQHF. DNA for the CDR3: TGTGCCAGCAGTCTCGGGTCCAATCAGCCCCAGCATTTT.

This sequence joins TRBV9 and TRBJ2-5; D remains unclear. Germline-derived CDR1 and CDR2 are SGDLS and YYNGEE. The CDR3 covers 13 residues. Between the trimmed V and J ends, which lost 3 bases and 5 bases, there was a span of 11 bases. In DNA form, the CDR3 reads TGTGCCAGCAGCGGTGGAGACGAGGAGACCCAGTACTTC. This translates into CASSGGDEETQYF.

Worth noting for this clone: Other DNA sequences in this sample translate to the same CDR3. This sequence joins TRBV20-1 and TRBJ1-2; TRBD1 agrees at 7 bases. V was pared by 3 bases and J by 7 bases, with 2 bases of the junction left unmatched. This CDR3 region has 11 residues. Germline CDR1 reads DFQATT; CDR2 reads SNEGSKA (reference sequence). CDR3 loop: CSARTGTGYTF. Here the CDR3 DNA reads TGCAGTGCTAGGACAGGGACTGGCTACACCTTC.

The chain is built from TRBV11-2 and TRBJ2-1; 10 positions match TRBD2. V shed 5 bases, J shed 5 bases, and the junction held 6 bases outside the gene matches. The CDR3 has 15 residues. CDR1 and CDR2 from the germline V gene are SGHAT and FQNNGV. The CDR3 DNA is TGTGCCAGCAGCCCTAGCGGGGGTGGCCACAATGAGCAGTTCTTC. Translation: CASSPSGGGHNEQFF.

This clone appeared once. The V call is TRBV29-1, the J call TRBJ2-7; 10 bases agree with TRBD1. In germline, CDR1 is SQVTM, CDR2 ANQGSEA. The CDR3 totals 19 residues. After removal of 4 bases from V and 2 bases from J, the junction contained 20 bases not matched to a gene. The CDR3 sequence is CSVGGRPGQGDPSTYEQYF. The CDR3 DNA follows: TGCAGCGTTGGGGGTCGGCCAGGACAGGGGGACCCATCCACCTACGAGCAGTACTTC.

The gene calls are TRBV5-5 and TRBJ2-7; 10 nucleotides align to TRBD2. The CDR3 is made up of 15 amino acids. V trimming: 0 bases; J trimming: 4 bases; junction bases outside the gene matches: 4. Germline V gene data show CDR1 as SGHKS and CDR2 as YYEKEE (reference sequence). The CDR3 DNA sequence: TGTGCCAGCAGCTTGGGAGCGGGAGGGCCTTACGAGCAGTACTTC. Translating gives CASSLGAGGPYEQYF.

This rearrangement joins TRBV5-4 to TRBJ2-7; 9 nucleotides align to TRBD1. The CDR3 is 14 amino acids. V trimming: 5 bases; J trimming: 3 bases; junction bases outside the gene matches: 6. CDR1 SGHNT and CDR2 YYREEE come from the germline V gene (reference sequence). The CDR3 region has the DNA TGTGCCAGCAGGGGGTGGGGACAGGGCTACGAGCAGTACTTC. It is translated as CASRGWGQGYEQYF.

This chain links TRBV6-1 with TRBJ1-5, with D tentatively TRBD1 (6 bases). The CDR3 totals 14 residues. Trimming removed 3 bases at V and 8 bases at J, with 14 bases between. CDR1 and CDR2 from the germline V gene are MNHNS and SASEGT. The CDR3 DNA sequence: TGTGCCAGCAGTGATTCGGGGGGGCTGAAGCCCCAGCATTTT. Protein: CASSDSGGLKPQHF.

This clone has only one observation. V and J are TRBV21-1 and TRBJ1-5. TRBV21-1 has pseudogene status. The CDR3 runs 22 residues. CDR3 bases: TGTGCCAGCAGCTCCCAACTGGCGGCAGGTTGGGCTCGGGTTAGCAGCAATCAGCCCCAGCATTTT. Its protein product is CASSSQLAAGWARVSSNQPQHF.

This chain joins TRBV28 and TRBJ1-3, with 7 bases that match TRBD1. This CDR3 spans 15 amino acids. Germline-derived CDR1 and CDR2 are MDHEN and SYDVKM. The V gene end was trimmed by 6 bases and the J gene end by 1 base; junction bases not matched to a gene: 6. The CDR3 bases are TGTGCCAGCAGGACTTTGACAGGGTCTGGAAACACCATATATTTT. Its protein is CASRTLTGSGNTIYF.

This chain links TRBV6-1 with TRBJ1-6, with D perhaps matching TRBD1 (6 bases). Between the trimmed V and J ends, which lost 1 base and 10 bases, there was a span of 8 bases. Germline values: CDR1 MNHNS, CDR2 SASEGT. This CDR3 is 13 amino acids long. The CDR3: CASSEEGGSPLHF. CDR3 bases: TGTGCCAGCAGTGAAGAGGGGGGATCACCCCTCCACTTT.

J is TRBJ2-1 and V is TRBV30; D might be TRBD1 or TRBD2, each matching 5 bases. The CDR3 extends over 14 amino acids. V lost 2 bases to trimming and J lost 8 bases, with 16 bases between them. Germline V lookup: CDR1 GTSNPN, CDR2 SVGIG (reference sequence). The CDR3 DNA reads as TGTGCCTGGAGTTTCGGGACCCCTGAGGATGAGCAGTTCTTC. Amino acids: CAWSFGTPEDEQFF. Variable domain in full (rest from reference TRBV30 and TRBJ2-1): SQTIHQWPATLVQPVGSPLSLECTVEGTSNPNLYWYRQAAGRGLQLLFYSVGIGQISSEVPQNLSASRPQDRQFILSSKKLLLSDSGFYLCAWSFGTPEDEQFFGPGTRLTVL.

The chain links TRBV28 to TRBJ1-4, with TRBD1 matching over 8 bases. CDR1 and CDR2 from the germline V gene are MDHEN and SYDVKM. The CDR3 length is 15 residues. Unmatched junction bases numbered 11, after V lost 6 bases and J lost 8 bases. The chain's CDR3 is CASRSPGGAGEKLFF. CDR3 coding DNA: TGTGCCAGCAGGAGCCCAGGGGGCGCCGGAGAAAAACTGTTTTTT.

The chain uses TRBV15 and TRBJ2-7, with 7 bases matching TRBD1. This CDR3 region has 15 residues. The V and J ends lost 0 bases and 2 bases, in that order; junction bases with no gene match: 4. Per the germline V gene, CDR1 is LNHNV and CDR2 is YYDKDF (reference sequence). The CDR3 bases are TGTGCCACCAGCAGAGAAAACGACAGGGCCTACGAGCAGTACTTC. Its translation: CATSRENDRAYEQYF.